A selection of T cell receptor beta chains follows, all from one sample in a study of blood T cell repertoires in COVID-19. Assay used: immunoSEQ multiplex PCR; TCRdb lists only in-frame clones, some missing. The sample has over 250,000 clones, around 90% seen once. Material: peripheral blood. The receptors shown here come from a woman between 40 and 50 years old who had recovered from COVID-19. Each CDR3 is given with its conserved first and last residue. Fields, in order: clone size, D gene, J gene, V gene, CDR3 protein, CDR3 DNA. The D gene is left open where the match is weak. Only part of the rows carry a size: once, few, many, or a class if the clone is expanded.

>once|TRBD1|TRBJ2-4|TRBV10-1
CAPRQGLRLAKNIQYF
TGCGCCCCCCGACAGGGATTAAGACTAGCCAAAAACATTCAGTACTTC
>.|TRBD2|TRBJ2-7|TRBV5-1
CASSGGTGGLAGSAQYF
TGCGCCAGCAGCGGAGGGACAGGGGGACTAGCGGGATCAGCGCAGTACTTC
>.|.|TRBJ1-1|TRBV14
CASSPKNTEAFF
TGTGCCAGCAGCCCTAAGAACACTGAAGCTTTCTTT
>.|TRBD2|TRBJ2-7|TRBV5-4
CASSTVLAGVYEQYF
TGTGCCAGCAGCACCGTGCTAGCGGGAGTCTACGAGCAGTACTTC
>.|TRBD1|TRBJ1-6|TRBV7-2
CASSLGPGGRSPLHF
TGTGCCAGCAGCTTAGGACCAGGGGGCCGTTCACCCCTCCACTTT
>.|.|TRBJ2-1|TRBV5-1
CASSTQGGHNEQFF
TGCGCCAGCAGCACCCAGGGGGGCCACAATGAGCAGTTCTTC
>.|.|TRBJ1-6|TRBV18
CASSPGPGGSPLHF
TGTGCCAGCTCACCAGGACCGGGAGGTTCACCCCTCCACTTT
>few|TRBD2|TRBJ2-2|TRBV3-1/TRBV3-2
CASSRAGGTGELFF
TGTGCCAGCAGCAGAGCGGGGGGCACCGGGGAGCTGTTTTTT
>.|TRBD2|TRBJ2-5|TRBV5-1
CASSSGLVQETQYF
TGCGCCAGCAGCTCGGGACTAGTCCAGGAGACCCAGTACTTC
>.|TRBD2|TRBJ2-1|TRBV9
CASSAGLAGVGNEQFF
TGTGCCAGCAGCGCCGGACTAGCGGGAGTCGGCAATGAGCAGTTCTTC
>.|.|TRBJ1-1|TRBV19
CASSTRAVGTLNTEAFF
TGTGCCAGTAGTACAAGGGCCGTCGGGACACTGAACACTGAAGCTTTCTTT
>.|.|TRBJ2-1|TRBV7-8
CASSPRRWSSYNEQFF
TGTGCCAGCAGCCCCCGACGGTGGAGCTCCTACAATGAGCAGTTCTTC
>.|TRBD1|TRBJ1-1|TRBV11-2
CASSLWGTGGWGTEAFF
TGTGCCAGCAGCTTATGGGGGACAGGGGGCTGGGGGACTGAAGCTTTCTTT
>.|.|TRBJ2-1|TRBV9
CASSRLAGTGEQFF
TGTGCCAGCAGCCGACTAGCCGGAACAGGGGAGCAGTTCTTC
>.|.|TRBJ1-5|TRBV5-4
CASSPLPGRGDQPQHF
TGTGCCAGCAGCCCCCTGCCCGGGAGGGGGGATCAGCCCCAGCATTTT
>.|.|TRBJ1-3|TRBV25-1
CATAGHSGNTIYF
TGTGCCACCGCGGGCCACTCTGGAAACACCATATATTTT
>.|TRBD2|TRBJ2-3|TRBV12-5
CASGLGARGGDTQYF
TGTGCTAGTGGTTTGGGGGCCCGGGGGGGAGATACGCAGTATTTT
>.|.|TRBJ1-2|TRBV29-1
CSVTHSGISVGYGYTF
TGCAGCGTTACCCACTCCGGGATCTCCGTAGGCTATGGCTACACCTTC
>.|.|TRBJ1-2|TRBV30
CAWSVGGQERF
TGTGCCTGGAGTGTAGGGGGTCAGGAGAGATTC
>.|TRBD1|TRBJ2-7|TRBV6-5
CASPGQGDHEQYF
TGTGCCAGCCCGGGGCAGGGGGACCACGAGCAGTACTTC
>.|.|TRBJ2-6|TRBV29-1
CSVVRLPSGANVLTF
TGCAGCGTGGTCAGGCTACCCTCTGGGGCCAACGTCCTGACTTTC
>.|.|TRBJ1-4|TRBV4-3
CASSQARGHVNEKLFF
TGCGCCAGCAGCCAAGCGAGGGGACACGTAAATGAAAAACTGTTTTTT
>.|TRBD1|TRBJ2-7|TRBV25-1
CASSVPGTGAHEQYF
TGTGCCAGCAGTGTACCCGGGACAGGGGCCCACGAGCAGTACTTC
>.|TRBD1|TRBJ1-5|TRBV7-8
CASSPGTDSNQPQHF
TGTGCCAGCAGCCCCGGGACAGATAGCAATCAGCCCCAGCATTTT
>.|TRBD1|TRBJ1-1|TRBV7-7
CASSARTGELASNTEAFF
TGTGCTAGCAGCGCCCGGACAGGGGAGTTGGCGTCGAACACTGAAGCTTTCTTT
>.|.|TRBJ1-2|TRBV2
CASSQTGNYGYTF
TGTGCCAGCAGTCAGACAGGAAACTATGGCTACACCTTC
>.|TRBD2|TRBJ2-7|TRBV5-5
CASTRLAGSYEQYF
TGTGCCAGCACCCGACTAGCGGGATCCTACGAGCAGTACTTC
>once|TRBD2|TRBJ2-7|TRBV7-2
CASQPGGAAYAQYF
TGTGCCAGCCAGCCCGGGGGGGCGGCTTATGCGCAGTACTTC
>.|.|TRBJ2-2|TRBV7-9
CAHGGVANTGELFF
TGTGCCCACGGGGGAGTTGCGAACACCGGGGAGCTGTTTTTT
>.|.|TRBJ1-3|TRBV4-3
CASSQGREAGNTIYF
TGCGCCAGCAGCCAAGGGCGGGAAGCAGGAAACACCATATATTTT
>.|TRBD1|TRBJ2-4|TRBV7-3
CASSSGQGKNIQYF
TGTGCCAGCAGCTCAGGACAGGGAAAAAACATTCAGTACTTC
>.|.|TRBJ1-2|TRBV5-8
CASSLGAGLPYGYTF
TGTGCCAGCAGCTTGGGGGCAGGACTACCTTATGGCTACACCTTC
>few|.|TRBJ2-2|TRBV2
CASSERRGTGELFF
TGTGCCAGCAGTGAAAGGCGGGGCACCGGGGAGCTGTTTTTT
>.|.|TRBJ2-2|TRBV4-3
CASSQDWGAGELFF
TGCGCCAGCAGCCAAGATTGGGGAGCCGGGGAGCTGTTTTTT
>.|.|TRBJ1-1|TRBV3-1/TRBV3-2
CASSQLRRAAMNTEAFF
TGTGCCAGCAGCCAATTGCGCCGAGCGGCCATGAACACTGAAGCTTTCTTT
>.|.|TRBJ1-1|TRBV4-1
CASSQAGQNTEAFF
TGCGCCAGCAGCCAAGCGGGACAGAACACTGAAGCTTTCTTT
>.|.|TRBJ1-2|TRBV5-1
CASSLSSEDGYTF
TGCGCCAGCAGCTTGTCGTCGGAGGATGGCTACACCTTC
>.|.|TRBJ1-1|TRBV11-2
CASSSYRLGDTEAFF
TGTGCCAGCAGCTCATACAGGCTTGGGGACACTGAAGCTTTCTTT